The 23 T cell receptor beta chains in this list originate from one sample, sequenced in a study of T cells in Graves' hyperthyroidism and ophthalmopathy. What was amplified from RNA transcripts were TCR beta CDR3 regions. The study used the HTBI primer set for a first-round RT-PCR of the TCR CDR3. TCRdb itself ran the multiplex PCR reads through MiXCR, one entry per CDR3 protein. The data contain 450,000 to 650,000 distinct CDR3 sequences, approximately 15% of them singletons. The sequenced sample was blood. These receptors came from a woman aged 18-29 years with Graves' ophthalmopathy.

This clonotype was counted ten times or more. This rearrangement joins TRBV12-3 or TRBV12-4 to TRBJ1-1; D remains ambiguous. V shed 1 base and J shed 2 bases, with 8 bases lying between them. The CDR3 sequence is 14 residues long. The CDR3, as DNA: TGTGCCAGCAGTTTAGATTCTGGTAACACTGAAGCTTTCTTT. Its protein product is CASSLDSGNTEAFF.

The chain uses TRBV19 and TRBJ2-3; D call uncertain. The CDR3 runs 13 residues. Trimming pared 5 bases from V and 5 bases from J, leaving 11 bases between. CDR1 is LNHDA and CDR2 is SQIVND in the germline V gene (reference sequence). Here the CDR3 DNA reads TGTGCCAGTAGTTCATGGGTGGAAGATACGCAGTATTTT. Translated: CASSSWVEDTQYF.

For this clonotype: This may be a read error, as it is one base from a much larger clone. The J gene is TRBJ2-1, the V gene TRBV6-2 or TRBV6-3, with 10 bases aligning to TRBD2. The V gene's germline CDR1 is MNHEY and CDR2 SVGEGT. CDR3 length equals 14 residues. Here the CDR3 reads CASKASGSINEQLF. The CDR3 DNA is TGTGCCAGCAAGGCTAGCGGGAGCATCAATGAGCAGCTCTTC.

This clonotype was found a few times. Its ends do not fully match the called genes, so a read error is possible. The chain is built from TRBV29-1 and TRBJ2-3; the D gene is possibly TRBD1 (6 bases). CDR1 and CDR2 (germline): SQVTM, ANQGSEA. The CDR3 extends over 12 amino acids. The CDR3 loop reads CSVEGDTNTQYF. CDR3 DNA: TGCAGCGTTGAAGGGGACACAAATACGCAGTATTTT.

There are many counts of this clonotype. The chain employs TRBV11-2 and TRBJ2-2; D is possibly TRBD1 or TRBD2 (6 bases each). There are 15 residues in the CDR3. Germline V gives CDR1 SGHAT, CDR2 FQNNGV. Trimming took off 4 bases at V and 8 bases at J, with 17 bases between the two ends. For the CDR3, the DNA is TGTGCCAGCAGCTCCGGGGCTGGGGGGCGGGGGGAGCTGTTTTTT. This translates into CASSSGAGGRGELFF.

This clonotype occurred many times. The V call is TRBV28, the J call TRBJ2-5; D is unclear. V was trimmed by 3 bases and J by 5 bases, leaving 16 bases between them. The germline gives CDR1 MDHEN, CDR2 SYDVKM. The CDR3 has 15 amino acids. CDR3 protein: CASSFRVAVQETQYF. DNA for the CDR3: TGTGCCAGCAGTTTCCGGGTCGCTGTCCAGGAGACCCAGTACTTC.

There are many counts of this clonotype. V is TRBV18 and J is TRBJ2-7, with a tentative D call TRBD2 (6 bases). The CDR3 length is 14 residues. V was pared by 2 bases and J by 4 bases, with 12 bases between. The germline gives CDR1 KGHSH, CDR2 LQKENI. This CDR3 is CASSPRRERYEQYF. CDR3 DNA: TGTGCCAGCTCACCAAGACGGGAGCGATACGAGCAGTACTTC.

About this clonotype itself: Compared with germline, one end of the junction differs, possibly owing to a read error. The chain carries TRBV6-9 and TRBJ2-7, with 10 bases fitting TRBD1. CDR1 is MNHGY and CDR2 is SVAAGI in the germline V gene. The CDR3 extends over 14 amino acids. In nucleotides, the CDR3 is TGTGCCAGCAGTTGGGACAGGGGAACCTACGAGCAATACTTC. Translation gives CASSWDRGTYEQYF.

The table lists this clonotype with a few counts. The chain carries TRBV9 and TRBJ2-3, with TRBD2 matching 7 bases. The CDR3 loop spans 15 amino acids. CDR1 is SGDLS, CDR2 YYNGEE, per germline. J lost 0 bases, V lost 2 bases, and 3 bases had no gene match. CDR3: CASSVDGRSTDTQYF. CDR3 bases: TGTGCCAGCAGCGTGGACGGGAGGAGCACAGATACGCAGTATTTT.

In its sample, this clonotype was seen many times. V usage is TRBV2 and J usage is TRBJ1-1; no reliable D call. V was clipped by 2 bases and J by 4 bases, with 14 bases between them. Germline V gives CDR1 SNHLY, CDR2 FYNNEI. The CDR3 runs to 15 residues. In DNA form, the CDR3 reads TGTGCCAGCAGTGAATCGTCTGGGTACGGCACTGAAGCTTTCTTT. Translation: CASSESSGYGTEAFF.

In this sample, this clonotype turned up a few times. V usage is TRBV12-3 or TRBV12-4 and J usage is TRBJ2-7, with TRBD2 matching over 7 bases. The CDR3 is 14 residues long. V lost 6 bases and J lost 3; bases outside the gene matches: 8. CDR3 nucleotides: TGTGCCAGCAGCCCCCAGGCTAGCGGCTACGAGCAGTACTTC. Protein sequence: CASSPQASGYEQYF.

This clonotype was detected ten times or more. The chain combines TRBV27 with TRBJ2-1, with TRBD2 matching 10 bases. Germline CDR1 and CDR2: MNHEY and SMNVEV (reference sequence). The CDR3 sequence is 15 residues long. V lost 5 bases and J lost 7; bases outside the gene matches: 8. This chain's CDR3 is CASSPGTSARNEQFF. Written as DNA, the CDR3 is TGTGCCAGCAGTCCCGGGACTAGCGCGAGGAATGAGCAGTTCTTC.

This clonotype showed up many times. The chain has TRBV28 and TRBJ2-2; D is undetermined. The ends were cut back, 3 bases at V and 6 bases at J, with 11 bases in the middle. CDR1 and CDR2 (germline): MDHEN, SYDVKM. CDR3 length: 14 residues. The CDR3 reads CASSFLVEAGELFF. The CDR3 DNA is TGTGCCAGCAGTTTTCTAGTAGAGGCCGGGGAGCTGTTTTTT.

The J gene is TRBJ1-1, the V gene TRBV28; no reliable D call. V lost 3 bases and J lost 6, with 14 bases in between. The CDR3 is made up of 14 amino acids. Germline-derived CDR1 and CDR2 are MDHEN and SYDVKM. CDR3 DNA: TGTGCCAGCAGTTTGTTAGGCAGGTCCTCTGAAGCTTTCTTT. Protein sequence: CASSLLGRSSEAFF.

V and J are TRBV9 and TRBJ2-1; TRBD2 agrees at 9 bases. The CDR3 has 15 residues. Germline CDR1 is SGDLS and CDR2 is YYNGEE. The ends lost 4 bases at V and 7 bases at J; junction bases unmatched: 9. CDR3: CASSPLAGWTNEQFF. Here the CDR3 DNA reads TGTGCCAGCAGCCCGCTAGCGGGATGGACTAATGAGCAGTTCTTC.

This clonotype was counted only a few times. This chain uses TRBV6-2 or TRBV6-3 with TRBJ2-1; D unresolved. This CDR3 spans 15 amino acids. Trimming left V 7 bases short and J 8 bases short, with 21 bases between. The germline V gene encodes CDR1 MNHEY and CDR2 SVGEGT. The CDR3 region has the DNA TGTGCCAGCACGCGAGGAAGCCCCAGTTCCGATGAGCAGTTCTTC. This codes for CASTRGSPSSDEQFF.

This clonotype has a count of ten or more. The chain links TRBV5-1 to TRBJ2-7; no clear D gene. The CDR3 spans 14 residues. Germline lookup yields CDR1 SGHRS and CDR2 YFSETQ. Trimming left V 0 bases short and J 3 bases short, with 10 bases between. CDR3: CASSLAAGVYEQYF. DNA for the CDR3: TGCGCCAGCAGCTTGGCTGCCGGAGTCTACGAGCAGTACTTC.

This clonotype was detected ten times or more. This chain joins TRBV28 and TRBJ1-5, with D perhaps matching TRBD1 (5 bases). The CDR3 runs 13 residues. The V and J ends lost 10 bases and 0 bases respectively, with 10 bases between them. CDR1 is MDHEN, CDR2 SYDVKM, per germline. DNA of the CDR3: TGTGCCATCCTTCAGGGTAGCAATCAGCCCCAGCATTTT. Residues: CAILQGSNQPQHF.

The chain employs TRBV5-4 and TRBJ1-6; TRBD1 matches at 7 bases. Per the germline V gene, CDR1 is SGHNT and CDR2 is YYREEE (reference sequence). This CDR3 comprises 14 residues. V lost 4 bases, J lost 6 bases, and 4 bases stayed unmatched. The CDR3: CASSPGQLNSPLHF. The CDR3 nucleotides are TGTGCCAGCAGCCCGGGACAGCTTAATTCACCCCTCCACTTT.

This clonotype was observed many times. This chain connects TRBV7-3 to TRBJ2-7, with a tentative D call TRBD2 (5 bases). Germline CDR1 reads SGHTA; CDR2 reads FQGTGA. Trimming took off 4 bases at V and 6 bases at J, with 22 bases between the two ends. This CDR3 is 16 amino acids long. Written as DNA, the CDR3 is TGTGCCAGCAGCTCGACCGGGATCTCGACATACGCCGAGCAGTACTTC. Translation: CASSSTGISTYAEQYF. Full variable domain (rest looked up from reference TRBV7-3 and TRBJ2-7): GAGVSQTPSNKVTEKGKYVELRCDPISGHTALYWYRQSLGQGPEFLIYFQGTGAADDSGLPNDRFFAVRPEGSVSTLKIQRTERGDSAVYLCASSSTGISTYAEQYFGPGTRLTVT.

The sample holds a few counts of this clonotype. V usage is TRBV29-1 and J usage is TRBJ1-3; 7 bases agree with TRBD1. Germline CDR1 reads SQVTM; CDR2 reads ANQGSEA. Trimming removed 8 bases from V and 2 bases from J; junction bases left unmatched: 3. The CDR3 consists of 12 residues. The CDR3 region is CSRGRAGNTIYF. CDR3 coding DNA: TGCAGCAGGGGGCGAGCTGGAAACACCATATATTTT.

This clonotype was seen many times. The chain is built from TRBV28 and TRBJ2-7, with 10 positions matching TRBD1. The germline CDR1 and CDR2 sequences are MDHEN and SYDVKM. The CDR3 extends over 16 amino acids. The ends lost 7 bases at V and 2 bases at J; junction bases unmatched: 11. The DNA for the CDR3 is TGTGCCAGCAACGGGGACAGGGGTTCTTCGGCCTACGAGCAGTACTTC. Its translation: CASNGDRGSSAYEQYF.

In its sample, this clonotype was seen many times. This rearrangement joins TRBV5-1 to TRBJ2-1; 7 bases map to TRBD1. CDR3 length: 16 amino acids. J was trimmed by 2 bases and V by 4 bases; bases with no gene match: 9. Germline V CDR1 and CDR2: SGHRS, YFSETQ. CDR3 in amino acids: CASSDGDSPTYNEQFF. The CDR3 DNA reads as TGCGCCAGCAGCGATGGGGACAGCCCTACCTACAATGAGCAGTTCTTC.